This T cell receptor (beta chain) originates from a study of cytomegalovirus exposure and HLA in healthy donors. Whole-study results and caveats: There were three CMV-associated chains whose specificity for CMV antigens was confirmed in vitro.

V lost 1 base, J lost 5 bases, and 7 bases stayed unmatched. This CDR3 has 15 amino acids. The germline CDR1 and CDR2 sequences are SGHDN and FVKESK. TCRdb keeps only in-frame clones here, not all; method: immunoSEQ multiplex PCR. The sample holds 230,000 or so clones, around 90% seen once. Notes on this clone: Its target is unknown.

Material: PBMCs. The chain is built from TRBV14 and TRBJ1-1; 7 bases match TRBD1. The clonotype originates from a woman between 18 and 30 years old in good health and CMV-seronegative. CDR3 sequence reads: CASSQGYRGWTEAFF. For the CDR3, the DNA is TGTGCCAGCAGCCAAGGGTACAGGGGATGGACTGAAGCTTTCTTT.